The 20 T cell receptor beta chains below were found in one sample sequenced in a study of T cells in Graves' hyperthyroidism and ophthalmopathy. RNA transcripts served as the template for amplifying TCR beta CDR3 regions. The study used the HTBI primer set for a first-round RT-PCR of the TCR CDR3. TCRdb processed the multiplex PCR reads anew with MiXCR; each CDR3 protein has one entry. This sample has 340,000 or so distinct CDR3 sequences, with approximately 15% found just once. The sample taken for sequencing was blood. These receptor sequences come from a man aged 25 to 40 with Graves' hyperthyroidism.

This clonotype came up once. This rearrangement joins TRBV6-1 to TRBJ1-6, with D uncertain. The CDR3 consists of 16 residues. Trimming took off 10 bases at V and 0 bases at J, with 16 bases between the two ends. Germline V CDR1 and CDR2: MNHNS, SASEGT. CDR3: CATFGGVSSYNSPLHF. The CDR3 coding sequence is TGTGCCACCTTCGGCGGAGTAAGCTCCTATAATTCACCCCTCCACTTT.

This clonotype was detected many times. This rearrangement joins TRBV27 to TRBJ2-3, with D uncertain. Germline V CDR1 and CDR2: MNHEY, SMNVEV (reference sequence). V was pared by 0 bases and J by 4 bases, with 5 bases between. The CDR3 runs to 13 residues. CDR3 sequence (DNA): TGTGCCAGCAGTTTATCCGCCCCAGATACGCAGTATTTT. This gives the protein CASSLSAPDTQYF.

This clonotype was seen more than once but under ten times. This chain connects TRBV2 to TRBJ1-5; 11 positions agree with TRBD1. Germline V CDR1 and CDR2: SNHLY, FYNNEI. The CDR3 sequence is 14 residues long. Trimming took 4 bases from V and 6 from J; bases not matched to a gene: 2. This CDR3 is CASSGTGGSQPQHF. CDR3 DNA sequence: TGTGCCAGCAGTGGGACAGGGGGCAGTCAGCCCCAGCATTTT.

This clonotype was found many times. This chain connects TRBV12-3 or TRBV12-4 to TRBJ1-1; 10 bases are a match to TRBD1. The CDR3 sequence is 14 residues long. V shed 4 bases, J shed 6 bases, and the junction held 5 bases outside the gene matches. In DNA form, the CDR3 reads TGTGCCAGCAGTTCCTTCGACAGGGGGCCTGAAGCTTTCTTT. It is translated as CASSSFDRGPEAFF.

This clonotype was detected ten times or more. The chain links TRBV7-2 to TRBJ2-5; D may be TRBD2 (6 bases). The V gene lost 6 bases and the J gene lost 1 base, with 12 bases spanning the gap. The CDR3 consists of 14 residues. Germline V CDR1 and CDR2: SGHTA, FQGNSA. CDR3 sequence: CASRALSGQETQYF. The DNA of the CDR3 is TGTGCCAGCAGGGCTCTTAGCGGCCAAGAGACCCAGTACTTC.

This clonotype was detected once. This clone may be a read error of a much larger clone one base away. V is TRBV24-1 and J is TRBJ1-1, with D hard to call. V was shortened by 6 bases and J by 6 bases, with 10 bases between the two germline ends. The CDR3 loop spans 12 amino acids. Germline V CDR1 and CDR2: KGHDR, SFDVKD. Here the CDR3 reads CATSNVDAEAFF. CDR3 bases: TGTGCCACCAGTAATGTGGACGCTGAAGCTTTCTTT.

This chain connects TRBV29-1 to TRBJ2-6; D ambiguous. Trimming took 5 bases from V and 4 from J, leaving 12 bases between them. There are 14 residues in the CDR3. The germline V gene encodes CDR1 SQVTM and CDR2 ANQGSEA. Written as DNA, the CDR3 is TGCAGCGTTAATCCAGTGAGCGGGGCCAACGTCCTGACTTTC. Residues: CSVNPVSGANVLTF. The full variable domain, with the rest looked up from reference TRBV29-1 and TRBJ2-6, is SAVISQKPSRDICQRGTSLTIQCQVDSQVTMMFWYRQQPGQSLTLIATANQGSEATYESGFVIDKFPISRPNLTFSTLTVSNMSPEDSSIYLCSVNPVSGANVLTFGAGSRLTVL.

This clonotype was counted ten times or more. The chain is built from TRBV3-1 and TRBJ2-2, with D maybe TRBD2 (6 bases). CDR3 size: 14 residues. Between the trimmed V and J ends, which lost 2 bases and 4 bases, there was a span of 8 bases. Germline lookup yields CDR1 LGHDT and CDR2 YNNKEL (reference sequence). CDR3 sequence (DNA): TGTGCCAGCAGCCAATTCGGGGGCACCGGGGAGCTGTTTTTT. Protein: CASSQFGGTGELFF.

This clonotype appeared many times. The chain couples TRBV6-5 to TRBJ2-1, with TRBD2 matching 13 bases. Germline V gives CDR1 MNHEY, CDR2 SVGAGI. Losses at the gene ends were 2 bases for V and 8 bases for J; bases not matched to a gene: 6. The CDR3 spans 16 residues. Here the CDR3 DNA reads TGTGCCAGCAGTTACCCCGGGACTAGCGGGATCCATGAGCAGTTCTTC. It codes for CASSYPGTSGIHEQFF.

CDR3: CASSQGVETQYF. DNA of the CDR3: TGTGCCAGCAGCCAGGGAGTCGAGACCCAGTACTTC. The V call is TRBV12-3 or TRBV12-4, the J call TRBJ2-5; possibly TRBD1 or TRBD2 for D (5 bases each). The CDR3 is made up of 12 amino acids. V was shortened by 6 bases and J by 5 bases, with 10 bases between the two germline ends.

This clonotype has at least ten counts. This chain connects TRBV7-9 to TRBJ2-7; 9 bases map to TRBD2. The ends lost 1 base at V and 5 bases at J; junction bases unmatched: 6. Germline assignment: CDR1 SEHNR and CDR2 FQNEAQ (reference sequence). This CDR3 is built from 15 residues. The CDR3 is CASSLGWLAGNEQYF. The CDR3 nucleotides are TGTGCCAGCAGCTTAGGTTGGCTAGCGGGAAACGAGCAGTACTTC.

For this clonotype: A much larger clone sits a single nucleotide away, making a read error possible. The genes are TRBV29-1 and TRBJ2-7, with TRBD2 matching over 9 bases. This CDR3 region has 15 residues. The germline V gene has CDR1 SQVTM and CDR2 ANQGSEA. The J segment lost 7 bases and the V segment lost 4 bases, leaving 14 bases of the junction unmatched. The CDR3 bases are TGCAGCGTTGTAGCGGGAGTGGGCCCATACAATGAGCAGTACTTC. It encodes CSVVAGVGPYNEQYF.

This clonotype was seen many times. The V gene is TRBV2, the J gene TRBJ2-7; weak D call: TRBD1 (6 bases). The CDR3 is 18 residues long. Germline V lookup: CDR1 SNHLY, CDR2 FYNNEI. V lost 0 bases and J 0 bases, leaving 18 bases between the germline ends. The CDR3 DNA sequence: TGTGCCAGCAGTGAAGCACCCCCCTGGGTGGGACACTCCTACGAGCAGTACTTC. It codes for CASSEAPPWVGHSYEQYF.

At least ten counts were recorded for this clonotype. This chain joins TRBV12-3 or TRBV12-4 and TRBJ2-2, with D unresolved. The CDR3 spans 12 residues. Trimming cost V 7 bases and J 7 bases, with 10 bases left between them. The CDR3 is CASTPLGGELFF. Here the CDR3 DNA reads TGTGCCAGCACCCCACTGGGCGGGGAGCTGTTTTTT.

V and J are TRBV4-2 and TRBJ2-7, with 8 bases aligning to TRBD1. Germline assignment: CDR1 LGHNA and CDR2 YNFKEQ. J lost 4 bases, V lost 4 bases, and 9 bases had no gene match. This CDR3 contains 15 residues. CDR3 in amino acids: CASSPSGQGAYEQYF. The CDR3 DNA reads TGTGCCAGCAGCCCATCCGGACAGGGAGCTTACGAGCAGTACTTC.

V is TRBV5-8 and J is TRBJ2-5; 11 nucleotides match TRBD2. V gave up 4 bases and J gave up 5 bases; unmatched junction bases: 7. This CDR3 region has 15 residues. CDR1 and CDR2 (germline): SGHTS, YDEGEE. CDR3 amino acids: CASSHRIAGGETQYF. Here the CDR3 DNA reads TGTGCCAGCAGCCATAGGATAGCGGGAGGGGAGACCCAGTACTTC.

This clonotype was seen many times. The chain employs TRBV12-3 or TRBV12-4 and TRBJ1-1; 9 positions match TRBD1. The ends lost 6 bases at V and 4 bases at J; junction bases unmatched: 9. CDR3 size: 15 residues. CDR3 residues: CASRRQGVGSTEAFF. The CDR3 DNA reads as TGTGCCAGCAGGAGACAGGGGGTTGGGAGCACTGAAGCTTTCTTT.

This clonotype has a handful of counts. A much larger clone sits a single nucleotide away, making a read error possible. V and J are TRBV12-3 or TRBV12-4 and TRBJ2-3; 7 bases line up with TRBD1. This CDR3 is 14 amino acids long. For the CDR3, the DNA is TGTGACAGCAGGAGACAGGGAAATACAGATACGCAGTATTTT. It is translated as CDSRRQGNTDTQYF.

This clonotype was observed many times. The chain couples TRBV6-1 to TRBJ2-7; 9 bases map to TRBD2. The length of the CDR3 is 15 residues. CDR1 MNHNS and CDR2 SASEGT come from the germline V gene. The V gene end was trimmed by 10 bases and the J gene end by 6 bases; junction bases not matched to a gene: 16. In DNA form, the CDR3 reads TGTGCCACCTTCTCTCTGACTAGCGGAATCCCCGAGCAGTACTTC. Residues: CATFSLTSGIPEQYF.

This clonotype occurred a few times. The rearrangement links TRBV18 to TRBJ1-1, with D maybe TRBD1 (5 bases). CDR3 size: 14 residues. V lost 3 bases, J lost 2 bases, and 10 bases lay in between. CDR1 is KGHSH, CDR2 LQKENI, per germline. CDR3 in amino acids: CASSPGGENTEAFF. The CDR3 nucleotides are TGTGCCAGCTCACCCGGGGGGGAAAACACTGAAGCTTTCTTT.